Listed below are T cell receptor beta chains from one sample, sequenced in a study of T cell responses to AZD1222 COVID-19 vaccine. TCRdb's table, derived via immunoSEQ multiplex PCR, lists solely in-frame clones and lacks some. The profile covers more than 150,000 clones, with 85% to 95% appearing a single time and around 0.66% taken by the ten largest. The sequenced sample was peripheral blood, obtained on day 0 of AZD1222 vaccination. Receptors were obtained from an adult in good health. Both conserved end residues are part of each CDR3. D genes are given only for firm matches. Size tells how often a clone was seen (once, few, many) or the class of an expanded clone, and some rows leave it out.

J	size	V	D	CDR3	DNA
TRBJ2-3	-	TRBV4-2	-	CASSLTGTAAGRTDTQYF	TGTGCCAGCAGCCTAACAGGGACGGCGGCCGGACGCACAGATACGCAGTATTTT
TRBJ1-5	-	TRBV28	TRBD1	CAVPGQGAGQPQHF	TGTGCAGTCCCGGGACAGGGGGCAGGACAGCCCCAGCATTTT
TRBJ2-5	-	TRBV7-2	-	CASSQYGPGETQYF	TGTGCCAGCAGCCAATACGGGCCCGGGGAGACCCAGTACTTC
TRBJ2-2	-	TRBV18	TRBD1	CASSPSDPGTGAGELFF	TGTGCCAGCTCACCAAGCGACCCCGGGACAGGGGCCGGGGAGCTGTTTTTT
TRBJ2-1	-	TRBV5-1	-	CASSLASGIYNEQFF	TGCGCCAGCAGCTTGGCTTCAGGAATTTACAATGAGCAGTTCTTC
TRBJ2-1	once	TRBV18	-	CASSPQSYNEQFF	TGTGCCAGCTCACCCCAATCCTACAATGAGCAGTTCTTC
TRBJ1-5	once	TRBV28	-	CASGPRGGSNQPQHF	TGTGCCAGCGGCCCGCGAGGGGGTAGCAATCAGCCCCAGCATTTT
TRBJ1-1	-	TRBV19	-	CASSPLRTNTEAFF	TGTGCCAGTAGCCCCCTACGGACGAACACTGAAGCTTTCTTT
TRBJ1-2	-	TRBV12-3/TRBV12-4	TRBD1	CASSERQGSGYTF	TGTGCCAGCAGTGAAAGACAGGGGAGCGGCTACACCTTC
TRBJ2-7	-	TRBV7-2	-	CASSTGWGEQYF	TGTGCCAGCAGCACGGGGTGGGGGGAGCAGTACTTC
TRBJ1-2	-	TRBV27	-	CASSSPGGYGYTF	TGTGCCAGCAGTAGCCCGGGCGGCTATGGCTACACCTTC
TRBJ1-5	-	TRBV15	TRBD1	CATSLDRDNQPQHF	TGTGCCACCAGCCTGGACAGGGACAATCAGCCCCAGCATTTT
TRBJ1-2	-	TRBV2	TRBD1	CATQTGIANYGYTF	TGTGCCACACAGACAGGGATAGCTAACTATGGCTACACCTTC
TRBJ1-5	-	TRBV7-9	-	CASSLAVGDNQPQHF	TGTGCCAGCAGCTTAGCCGTGGGGGACAATCAGCCCCAGCATTTT
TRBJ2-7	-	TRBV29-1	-	CSVLKGGFNEQYF	TGCAGCGTTTTAAAAGGAGGGTTCAACGAGCAGTACTTC
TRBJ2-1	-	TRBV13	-	CASSLAGERYNEQFF	TGTGCCAGCAGCTTAGCGGGGGAAAGGTACAATGAGCAGTTCTTC
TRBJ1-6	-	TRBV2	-	CASSDTLSLRPDSMSSPLHF	TGTGCCAGCAGTGACACTCTAAGCCTGCGCCCGGACAGTATGAGTTCACCCCTCCACTTT
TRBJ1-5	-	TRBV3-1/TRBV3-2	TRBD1	CASSQDTTGGQPQHF	TGTGCCAGCAGCCAAGATACGACAGGGGGTCAGCCCCAGCATTTT
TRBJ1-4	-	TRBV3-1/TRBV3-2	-	CASSQDAPGLPNEKLFF	TGTGCCAGCAGCCAAGATGCGCCGGGACTGCCGAATGAAAAACTGTTTTTT
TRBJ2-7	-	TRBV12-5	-	CASAIRAGAYEQYF	TGTGCTAGTGCTATTCGAGCCGGAGCCTACGAGCAGTACTTC
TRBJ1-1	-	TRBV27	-	CASKRNVSYIRAEAFF	TGTGCCAGCAAAAGAAATGTGTCTTACATTAGGGCTGAAGCTTTCTTT
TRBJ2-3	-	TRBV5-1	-	CASSPEGYRTDTQYF	TGCGCCAGCAGCCCCGAGGGTTATCGCACAGATACGCAGTATTTT
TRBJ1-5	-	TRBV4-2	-	CASSQDGGAGYNQPQHF	TGTGCCAGCAGCCAAGATGGCGGGGCGGGATACAATCAGCCCCAGCATTTT
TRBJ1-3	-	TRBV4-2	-	CASSQEGGLGGNTIYF	TGTGCCAGCAGCCAAGAAGGGGGTCTGGGTGGAAACACCATATATTTT
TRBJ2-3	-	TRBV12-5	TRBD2	CASGPPPGREGHTQYF	TGTGCTAGTGGTCCACCCCCGGGGCGGGAGGGGCATACGCAGTATTTT
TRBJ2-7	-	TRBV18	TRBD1	CASSPGTGGEQYF	TGTGCCAGCTCACCAGGGACAGGGGGCGAGCAGTACTTC
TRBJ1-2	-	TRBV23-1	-	CASIEAGANYGYTF	TGCGCCAGTATAGAAGCAGGGGCTAACTATGGCTACACCTTC
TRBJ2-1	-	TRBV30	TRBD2	CAWRSWTSPKYYNEQFF	TGTGCCTGGAGATCTTGGACTAGCCCTAAATACTACAATGAGCAGTTCTTC
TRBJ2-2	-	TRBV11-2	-	CASRPIQGSTGELFF	TGTGCCAGCCGACCGATTCAGGGTAGCACCGGGGAGCTGTTTTTT
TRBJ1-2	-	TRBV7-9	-	CASSSGTGQAGYTF	TGTGCCAGCAGCTCCGGGACGGGACAAGCTGGCTACACCTTC
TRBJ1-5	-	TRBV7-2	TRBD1	CASSFTGTGTQPQHF	TGTGCCAGCAGTTTTACCGGGACAGGGACCCAGCCCCAGCATTTT
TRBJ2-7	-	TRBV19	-	CASSIAGPISYEQYF	TGTGCCAGTAGTATCGCTGGACCGATCTCCTACGAGCAGTACTTC
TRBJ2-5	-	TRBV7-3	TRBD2	CASSLGAGLAGETQYF	TGTGCCAGCAGCTTAGGGGCGGGACTAGCGGGAGAGACCCAGTACTTC
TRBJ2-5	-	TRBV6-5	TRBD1	CASSTGAQETQYF	TGTGCCAGCAGTACAGGGGCCCAAGAGACCCAGTACTTC
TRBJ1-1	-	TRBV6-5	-	CASSQGPRAFF	TGTGCCAGCAGCCAGGGCCCACGCGCTTTCTTT
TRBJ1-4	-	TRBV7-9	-	CASSLGFEKLFF	TGTGCCAGCAGCTTAGGGTTTGAAAAACTGTTTTTT
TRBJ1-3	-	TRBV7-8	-	CASSLWPSGNTIYF	TGTGCCAGCAGCTTATGGCCCTCTGGAAACACCATATATTTT
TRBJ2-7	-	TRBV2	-	CASSPRRVRVYEQYF	TGTGCCAGCAGCCCCAGAAGGGTAAGGGTATACGAGCAGTACTTC
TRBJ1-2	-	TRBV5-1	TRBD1	CASSLDSGQGYGYTF	TGCGCCAGCAGCTTGGATTCGGGACAGGGGTATGGCTACACCTTC
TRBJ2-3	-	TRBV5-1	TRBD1	CASSQPTGATDTQYF	TGCGCCAGCAGCCAACCAACAGGGGCCACAGATACGCAGTATTTT
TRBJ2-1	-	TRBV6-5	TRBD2	CASSYNPAGGDEQFF	TGTGCCAGCAGTTACAACCCAGCGGGAGGTGACGAGCAGTTCTTC
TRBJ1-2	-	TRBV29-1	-	CSVENVSGGFYGYTF	TGCAGCGTTGAAAATGTGTCGGGAGGCTTCTATGGCTACACCTTC
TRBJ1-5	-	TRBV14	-	CASSQGPNQPQHF	TGTGCCAGCAGCCAAGGGCCCAATCAGCCCCAGCATTTT
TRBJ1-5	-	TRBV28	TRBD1	CASSQDRGNQPQHF	TGTGCCAGCAGCCAGGACAGGGGCAATCAGCCCCAGCATTTT
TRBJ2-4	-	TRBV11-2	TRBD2	CASSLEPPTSGHAVIQYF	TGTGCCAGCAGCTTAGAGCCTCCGACTAGCGGCCACGCAGTCATTCAGTACTTC
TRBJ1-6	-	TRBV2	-	CASSRSRAPNSPLHF	TGTGCCAGCAGTCGCTCCAGGGCCCCCAATTCACCCCTCCACTTT
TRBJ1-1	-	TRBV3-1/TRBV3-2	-	CASSQVQTDMNTEAFF	TGTGCCAGCAGCCAAGTACAGACCGATATGAACACTGAAGCTTTCTTT